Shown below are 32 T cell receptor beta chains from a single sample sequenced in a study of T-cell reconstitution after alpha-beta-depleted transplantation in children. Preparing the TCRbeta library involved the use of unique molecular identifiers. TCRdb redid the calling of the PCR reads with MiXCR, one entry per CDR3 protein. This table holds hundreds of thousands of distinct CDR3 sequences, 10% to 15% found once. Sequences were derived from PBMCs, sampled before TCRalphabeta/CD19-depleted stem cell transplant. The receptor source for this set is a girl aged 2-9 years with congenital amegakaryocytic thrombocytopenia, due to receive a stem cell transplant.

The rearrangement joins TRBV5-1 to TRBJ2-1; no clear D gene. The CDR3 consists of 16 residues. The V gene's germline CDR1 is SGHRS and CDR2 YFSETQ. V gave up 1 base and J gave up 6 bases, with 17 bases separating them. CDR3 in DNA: TGCGCCAGCAGCTTGAGAGACGCCCGAATCTCCAATGAGCAGTTCTTC. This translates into CASSLRDARISNEQFF.

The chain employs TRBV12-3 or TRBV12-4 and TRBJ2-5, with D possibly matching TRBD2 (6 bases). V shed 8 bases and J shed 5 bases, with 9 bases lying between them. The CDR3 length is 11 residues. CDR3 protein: CASGDSETQYF. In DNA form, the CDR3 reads TGTGCCAGCGGGGACTCGGAGACCCAGTACTTC.

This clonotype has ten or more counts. The CDR3 DNA is TGTGCCAGCACTACAGTCTCTGGGGCCAACGTCCTGACTTTC. This encodes CASTTVSGANVLTF. The chain joins TRBV12-3 or TRBV12-4 to TRBJ2-6; D unclear. This CDR3 has 14 residues. Trimming removed 7 bases at V and 0 bases at J, with 7 bases between.

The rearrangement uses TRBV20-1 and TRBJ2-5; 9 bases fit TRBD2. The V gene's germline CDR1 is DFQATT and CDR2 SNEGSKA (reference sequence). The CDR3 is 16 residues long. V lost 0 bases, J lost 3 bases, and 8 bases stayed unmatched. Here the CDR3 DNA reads TGCAGTGCTAGAGATCTGGTCCGGACTAGCGAAGAGACCCAGTACTTC. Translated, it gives CSARDLVRTSEETQYF.

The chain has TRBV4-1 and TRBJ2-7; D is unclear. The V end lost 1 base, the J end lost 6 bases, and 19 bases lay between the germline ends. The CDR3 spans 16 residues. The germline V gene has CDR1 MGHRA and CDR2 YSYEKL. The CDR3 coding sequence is TGCGCCAGCAGCCAAGTGGTAGGTGGCGGCCTCTTCGAGCAGTACTTC. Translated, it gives CASSQVVGGGLFEQYF.

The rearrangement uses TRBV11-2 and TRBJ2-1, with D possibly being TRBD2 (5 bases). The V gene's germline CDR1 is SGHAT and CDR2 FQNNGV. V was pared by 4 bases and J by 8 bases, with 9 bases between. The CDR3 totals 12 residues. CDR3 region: CASSWTWDEQFF. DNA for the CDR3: TGTGCCAGCAGCTGGACTTGGGATGAGCAGTTCTTC.

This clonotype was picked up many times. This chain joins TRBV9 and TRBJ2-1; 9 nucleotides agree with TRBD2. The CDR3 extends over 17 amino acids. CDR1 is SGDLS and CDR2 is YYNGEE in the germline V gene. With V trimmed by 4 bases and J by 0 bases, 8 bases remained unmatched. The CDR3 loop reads CASSKGLAGSSYNEQFF. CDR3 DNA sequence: TGTGCCAGCAGCAAGGGGCTAGCGGGGAGCTCCTACAATGAGCAGTTCTTC.

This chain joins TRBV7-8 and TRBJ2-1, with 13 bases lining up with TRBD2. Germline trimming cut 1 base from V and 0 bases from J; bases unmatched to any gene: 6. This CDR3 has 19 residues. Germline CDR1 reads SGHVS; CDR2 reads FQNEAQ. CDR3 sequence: CASSLGTSGGTSSYNEQFF. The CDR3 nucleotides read TGTGCCAGCAGCTTAGGGACTAGCGGGGGCACTAGCTCCTACAATGAGCAGTTCTTC.

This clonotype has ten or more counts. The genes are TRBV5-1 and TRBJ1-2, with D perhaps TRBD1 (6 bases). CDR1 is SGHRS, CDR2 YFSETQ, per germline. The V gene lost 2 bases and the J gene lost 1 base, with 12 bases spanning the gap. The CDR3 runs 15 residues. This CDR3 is CASSLSRDNNYGYTF. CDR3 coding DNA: TGCGCCAGCAGCTTAAGCCGGGACAATAACTATGGCTACACCTTC.

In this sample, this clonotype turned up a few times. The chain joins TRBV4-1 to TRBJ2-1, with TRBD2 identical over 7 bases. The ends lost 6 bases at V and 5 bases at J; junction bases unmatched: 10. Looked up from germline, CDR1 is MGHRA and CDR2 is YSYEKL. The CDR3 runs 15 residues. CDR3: CASRRTSQFHNEQFF. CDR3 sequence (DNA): TGCGCCAGCAGACGGACTAGTCAATTCCACAATGAGCAGTTCTTC.

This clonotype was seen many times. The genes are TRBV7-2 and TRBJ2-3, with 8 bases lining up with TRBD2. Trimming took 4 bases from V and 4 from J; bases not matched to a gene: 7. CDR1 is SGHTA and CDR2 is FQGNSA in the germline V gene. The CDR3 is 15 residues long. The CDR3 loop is CASSSQTREADTQYF. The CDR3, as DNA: TGTGCCAGCAGCTCCCAGACGCGGGAGGCAGATACGCAGTATTTT.

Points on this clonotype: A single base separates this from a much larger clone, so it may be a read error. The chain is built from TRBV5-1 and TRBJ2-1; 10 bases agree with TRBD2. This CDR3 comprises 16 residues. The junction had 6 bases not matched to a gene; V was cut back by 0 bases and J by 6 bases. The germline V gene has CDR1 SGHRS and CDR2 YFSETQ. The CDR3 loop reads CASSLEAAGGCNEQFF. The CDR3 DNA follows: TGCGCCAGCAGCTTGGAGGCAGCGGGAGGGTGCAATGAGCAGTTCTTC.

The CDR3 DNA reads as TGTGCCAGCAGCCACCCCGCATACAATGAGCAGTTCTTC. Its translation: CASSHPAYNEQFF. This chain connects TRBV7-3 to TRBJ2-1; D gene unclear. The CDR3 has 13 residues. Trimming left V 5 bases short and J 4 bases short, with 9 bases between. CDR1 is SGHTA, CDR2 FQGTGA, per germline.

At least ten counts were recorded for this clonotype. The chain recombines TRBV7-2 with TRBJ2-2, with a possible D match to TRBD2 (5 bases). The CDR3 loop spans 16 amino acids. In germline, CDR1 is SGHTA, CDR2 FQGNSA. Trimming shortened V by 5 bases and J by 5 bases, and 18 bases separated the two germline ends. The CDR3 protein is CASSLGFVGVTGELFF. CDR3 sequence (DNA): TGTGCCAGCAGCCTGGGTTTTGTCGGGGTTACCGGGGAGCTGTTTTTT.

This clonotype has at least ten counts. Written as DNA, the CDR3 is TGTGCCAGCAGTTCCGGGACTAGTAATGAGCAGTTCTTC. It translates to CASSSGTSNEQFF. This chain connects TRBV12-3 or TRBV12-4 to TRBJ2-1, with 8 bases lining up with TRBD2. This CDR3 comprises 13 residues. The ends lost 4 bases at V and 7 bases at J; junction bases unmatched: 3.

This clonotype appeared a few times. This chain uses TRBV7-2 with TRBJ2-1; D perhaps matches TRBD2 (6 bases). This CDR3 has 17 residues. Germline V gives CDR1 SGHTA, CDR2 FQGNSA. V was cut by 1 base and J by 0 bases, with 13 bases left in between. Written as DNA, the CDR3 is TGTGCCAGCAGCTTAGAGCCAGCGGGTAGCTCCTACAATGAGCAGTTCTTC. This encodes CASSLEPAGSSYNEQFF.

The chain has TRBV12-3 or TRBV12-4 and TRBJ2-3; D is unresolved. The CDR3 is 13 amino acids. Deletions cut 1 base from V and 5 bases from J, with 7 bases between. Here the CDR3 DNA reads TGTGCCAGCAGTTTAGGTTCGGGAGATACGCAGTATTTT. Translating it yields CASSLGSGDTQYF.

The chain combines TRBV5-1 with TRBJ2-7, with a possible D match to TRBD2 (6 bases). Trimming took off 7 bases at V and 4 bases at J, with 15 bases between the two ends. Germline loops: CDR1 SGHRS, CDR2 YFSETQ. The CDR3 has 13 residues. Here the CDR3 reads CASQGWRGYEQYF. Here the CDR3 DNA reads TGCGCCAGCCAAGGGTGGCGGGGATACGAGCAGTACTTC.

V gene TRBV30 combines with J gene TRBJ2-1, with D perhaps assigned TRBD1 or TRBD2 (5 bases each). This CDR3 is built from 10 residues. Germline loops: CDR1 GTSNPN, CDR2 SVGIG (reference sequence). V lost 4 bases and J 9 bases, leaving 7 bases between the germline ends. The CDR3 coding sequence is TGTGCCTGGACGGGGCCTGAGCAGTTCTTC. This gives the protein CAWTGPEQFF.

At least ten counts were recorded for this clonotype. The CDR3 DNA follows: TGCAGCGTTGAAGCGGGAGGGATCTACGAGCAGTACTTC. This sequence encodes CSVEAGGIYEQYF. V usage is TRBV29-1 and J usage is TRBJ2-7; 8 bases agree with TRBD2. V dropped 1 base and J dropped 3; count of bases not matched to a gene: 2. The CDR3 loop spans 13 amino acids. Germline V lookup: CDR1 SQVTM, CDR2 ANQGSEA.

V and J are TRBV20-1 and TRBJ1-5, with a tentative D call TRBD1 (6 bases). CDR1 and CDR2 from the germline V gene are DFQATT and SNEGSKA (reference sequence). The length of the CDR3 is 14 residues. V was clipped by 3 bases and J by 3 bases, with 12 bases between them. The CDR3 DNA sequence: TGCAGTGCTAGGGGCAGGGGATACAATCAGCCCCAGCATTTT. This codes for CSARGRGYNQPQHF.

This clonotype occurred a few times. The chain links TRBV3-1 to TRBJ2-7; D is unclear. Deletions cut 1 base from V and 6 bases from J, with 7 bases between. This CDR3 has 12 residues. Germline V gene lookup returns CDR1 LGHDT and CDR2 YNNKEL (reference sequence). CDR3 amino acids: CASSQVIGEQYF. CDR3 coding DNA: TGTGCCAGCAGCCAAGTTATAGGCGAGCAGTACTTC.

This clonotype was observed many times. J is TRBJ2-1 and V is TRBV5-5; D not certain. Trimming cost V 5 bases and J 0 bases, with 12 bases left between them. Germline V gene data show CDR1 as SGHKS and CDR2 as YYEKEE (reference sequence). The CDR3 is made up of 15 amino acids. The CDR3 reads CASRPQMSSYNEQFF. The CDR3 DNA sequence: TGTGCCAGCAGACCTCAGATGAGCTCCTACAATGAGCAGTTCTTC.

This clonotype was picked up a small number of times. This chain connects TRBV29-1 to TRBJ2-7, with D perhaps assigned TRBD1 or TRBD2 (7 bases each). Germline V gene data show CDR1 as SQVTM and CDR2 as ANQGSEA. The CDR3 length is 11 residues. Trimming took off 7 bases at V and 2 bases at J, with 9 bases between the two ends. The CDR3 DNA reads TGCAGCGCAGGGGGGGCCTACGAGCAGTACTTC. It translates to CSAGGAYEQYF.

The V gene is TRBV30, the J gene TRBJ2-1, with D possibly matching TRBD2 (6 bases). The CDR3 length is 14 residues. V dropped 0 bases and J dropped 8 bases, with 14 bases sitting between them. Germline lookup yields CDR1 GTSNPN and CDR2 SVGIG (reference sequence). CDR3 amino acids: CAWSVWARGDEQFF. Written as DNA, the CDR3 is TGTGCCTGGAGTGTATGGGCACGCGGGGATGAGCAGTTCTTC.

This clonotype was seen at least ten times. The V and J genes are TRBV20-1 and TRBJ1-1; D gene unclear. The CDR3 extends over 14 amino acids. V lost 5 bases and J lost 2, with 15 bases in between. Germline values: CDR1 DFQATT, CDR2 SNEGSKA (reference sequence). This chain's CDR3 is CSALYKVGNTEAFF. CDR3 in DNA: TGCAGTGCTCTGTATAAGGTTGGAAACACTGAAGCTTTCTTT.

The CDR3, as DNA: TGTGCCAGCAGCCACAGGGCAGGGCCCTCCTACGAGCAGTACTTC. Translation: CASSHRAGPSYEQYF. This rearrangement joins TRBV3-1 to TRBJ2-7, with D perhaps TRBD1 (5 bases). CDR1 is LGHDT and CDR2 is YNNKEL in the germline V gene (reference sequence). The CDR3 runs to 15 residues. Trimming took off 3 bases at V and 0 bases at J, with 12 bases between the two ends.

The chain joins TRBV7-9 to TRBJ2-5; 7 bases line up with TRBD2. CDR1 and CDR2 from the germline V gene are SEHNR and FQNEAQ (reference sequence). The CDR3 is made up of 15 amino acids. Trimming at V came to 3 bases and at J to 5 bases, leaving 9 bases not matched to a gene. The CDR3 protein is CASSFASGGGETQYF. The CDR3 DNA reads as TGTGCCAGCAGCTTTGCTTCGGGAGGAGGGGAGACCCAGTACTTC.

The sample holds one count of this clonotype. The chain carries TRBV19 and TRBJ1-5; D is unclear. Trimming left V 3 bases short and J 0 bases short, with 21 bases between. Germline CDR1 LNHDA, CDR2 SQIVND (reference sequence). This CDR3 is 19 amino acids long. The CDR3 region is CASSIIGPGPDYSNQPQHF. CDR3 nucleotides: TGTGCCAGTAGTATTATTGGGCCAGGCCCCGACTATAGCAATCAGCCCCAGCATTTT.

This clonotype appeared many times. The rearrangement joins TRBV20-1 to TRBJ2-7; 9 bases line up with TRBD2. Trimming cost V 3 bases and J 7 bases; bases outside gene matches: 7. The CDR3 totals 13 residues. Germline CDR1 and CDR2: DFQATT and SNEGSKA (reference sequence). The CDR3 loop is CSASLPLAGEQYF. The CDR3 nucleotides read TGCAGTGCTAGTCTCCCCCTAGCGGGAGAGCAGTACTTC.

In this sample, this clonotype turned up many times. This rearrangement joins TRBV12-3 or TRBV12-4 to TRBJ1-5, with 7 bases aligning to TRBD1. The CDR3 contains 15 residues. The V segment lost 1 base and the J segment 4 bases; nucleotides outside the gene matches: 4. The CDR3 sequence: CASSLEWDSNQPQHF. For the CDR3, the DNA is TGTGCCAGCAGTTTAGAGTGGGACAGTAATCAGCCCCAGCATTTT.

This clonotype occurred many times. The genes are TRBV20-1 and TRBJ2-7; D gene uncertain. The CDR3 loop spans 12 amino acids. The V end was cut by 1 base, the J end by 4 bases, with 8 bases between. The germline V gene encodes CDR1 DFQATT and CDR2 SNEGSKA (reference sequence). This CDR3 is CSARVAEYEQYF. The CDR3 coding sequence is TGCAGTGCTAGAGTAGCTGAGTACGAGCAGTACTTC.